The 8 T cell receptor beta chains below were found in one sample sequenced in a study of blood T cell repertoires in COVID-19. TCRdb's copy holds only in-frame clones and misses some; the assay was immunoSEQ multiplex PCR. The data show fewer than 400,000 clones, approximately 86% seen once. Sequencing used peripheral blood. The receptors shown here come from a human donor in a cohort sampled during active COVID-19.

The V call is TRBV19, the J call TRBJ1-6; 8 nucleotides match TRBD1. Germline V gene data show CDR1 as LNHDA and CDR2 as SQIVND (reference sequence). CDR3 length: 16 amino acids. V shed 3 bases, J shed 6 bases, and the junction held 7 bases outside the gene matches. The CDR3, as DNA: TGTGCCAGTAGTATGAAACCGGGACAGGTTAATTCACCCCTCCACTTT. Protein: CASSMKPGQVNSPLHF.

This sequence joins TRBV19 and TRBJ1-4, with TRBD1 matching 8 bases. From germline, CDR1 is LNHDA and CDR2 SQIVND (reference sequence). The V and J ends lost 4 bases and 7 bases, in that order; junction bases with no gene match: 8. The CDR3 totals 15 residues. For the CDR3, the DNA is TGTGCCAGTAGTACTCAGGGGGCGGGGAGTGAAAAACTGTTTTTT. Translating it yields CASSTQGAGSEKLFF.

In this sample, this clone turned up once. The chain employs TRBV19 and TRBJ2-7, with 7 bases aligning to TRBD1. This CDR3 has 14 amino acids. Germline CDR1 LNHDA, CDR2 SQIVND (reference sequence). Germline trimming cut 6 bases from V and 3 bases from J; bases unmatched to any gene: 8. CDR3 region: CASSDTGDSYEQYF. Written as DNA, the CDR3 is TGTGCCAGTAGCGATACAGGGGACAGCTACGAGCAGTACTTC. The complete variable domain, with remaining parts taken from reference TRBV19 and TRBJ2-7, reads DGGITQSPKYLFRKEGQNVTLSCEQNLNHDAMYWYRQDPGQGLRLIYYSQIVNDFQKGDIAEGYSVSREKKESFPLTVTSAQKNPTAFYLCASSDTGDSYEQYFGPGTRLTVT.

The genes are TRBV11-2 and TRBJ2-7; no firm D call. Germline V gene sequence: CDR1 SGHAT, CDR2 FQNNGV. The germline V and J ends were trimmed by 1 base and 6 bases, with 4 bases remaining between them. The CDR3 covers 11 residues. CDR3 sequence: CASSLGLEQYF. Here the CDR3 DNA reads TGTGCCAGCAGCTTAGGTCTCGAGCAGTACTTC.

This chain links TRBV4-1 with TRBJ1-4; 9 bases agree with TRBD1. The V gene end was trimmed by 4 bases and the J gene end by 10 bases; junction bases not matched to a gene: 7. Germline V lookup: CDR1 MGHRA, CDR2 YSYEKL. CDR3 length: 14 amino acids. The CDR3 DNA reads TGCGCCAGCAGCCCGACAGGGGGAAAGGGAAAACTGTTTTTT. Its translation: CASSPTGGKGKLFF.

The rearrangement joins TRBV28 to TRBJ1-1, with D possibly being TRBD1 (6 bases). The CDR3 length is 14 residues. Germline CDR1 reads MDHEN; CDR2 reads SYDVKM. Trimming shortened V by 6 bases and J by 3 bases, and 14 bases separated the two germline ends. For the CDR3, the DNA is TGTGCCAGCAGCGTCCCAGGGGAGCACACTGAAGCTTTCTTT. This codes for CASSVPGEHTEAFF.

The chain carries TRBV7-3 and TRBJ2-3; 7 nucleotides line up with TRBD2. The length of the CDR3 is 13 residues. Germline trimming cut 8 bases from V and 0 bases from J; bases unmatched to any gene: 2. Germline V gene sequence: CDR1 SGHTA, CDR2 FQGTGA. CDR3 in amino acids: CASCSGSTDTQYF. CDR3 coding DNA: TGTGCCAGCTGTAGCGGGAGCACAGATACGCAGTATTTT.

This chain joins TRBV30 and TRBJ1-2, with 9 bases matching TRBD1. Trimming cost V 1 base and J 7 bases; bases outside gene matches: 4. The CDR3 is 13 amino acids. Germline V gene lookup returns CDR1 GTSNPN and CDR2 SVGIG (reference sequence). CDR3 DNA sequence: TGTGCCTGGAGTGCCGGGACAGGGTTTGGCTACACCTTC. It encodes CAWSAGTGFGYTF.